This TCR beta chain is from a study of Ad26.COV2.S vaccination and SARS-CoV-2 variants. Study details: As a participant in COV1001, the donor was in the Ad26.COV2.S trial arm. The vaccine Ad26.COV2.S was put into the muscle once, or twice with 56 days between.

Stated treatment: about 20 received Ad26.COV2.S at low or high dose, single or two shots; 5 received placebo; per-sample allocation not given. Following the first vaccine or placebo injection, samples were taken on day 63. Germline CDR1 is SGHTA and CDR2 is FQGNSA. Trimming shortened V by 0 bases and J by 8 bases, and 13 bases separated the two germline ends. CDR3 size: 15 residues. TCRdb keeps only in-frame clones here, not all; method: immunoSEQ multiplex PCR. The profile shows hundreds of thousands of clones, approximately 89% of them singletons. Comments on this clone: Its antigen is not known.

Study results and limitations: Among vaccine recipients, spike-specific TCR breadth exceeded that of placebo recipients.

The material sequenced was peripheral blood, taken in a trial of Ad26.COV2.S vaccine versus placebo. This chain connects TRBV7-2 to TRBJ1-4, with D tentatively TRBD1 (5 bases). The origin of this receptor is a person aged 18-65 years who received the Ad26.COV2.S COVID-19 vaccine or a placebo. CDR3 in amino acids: CASSLAQGWGEKLFF. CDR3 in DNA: TGTGCCAGCAGCTTAGCTCAGGGATGGGGAGAAAAACTGTTTTTT.